These 2 T cell receptor beta chains were all obtained from the same sample, sequenced in a study of identical twins. TCRdb ran MiXCR on the 5' RACE reads and lists one entry per CDR3 protein. The table has approximately 670,000 distinct CDR3 sequences, less than 7% seen once. The sequenced sample was naive T cells sorted from blood. These receptor sequences come from a young man in good health.

There are many counts of this clonotype. The chain couples TRBV12-3 or TRBV12-4 to TRBJ2-6; the D gene is possibly TRBD1 (5 bases). V lost 1 base and J 4 bases, leaving 8 bases between the germline ends. The CDR3 is made up of 15 amino acids. The CDR3, as DNA: TGTGCCAGCAGTTTAGTACAGGCCGGGGCCAACGTCCTGACTTTC. This translates into CASSLVQAGANVLTF.

This clonotype was seen ten or more times. J is TRBJ2-3 and V is TRBV29-1; D is unclear. The CDR3 is 13 amino acids. Deletions cut 3 bases from V and 2 bases from J, with 9 bases between. The germline V gene encodes CDR1 SQVTM and CDR2 ANQGSEA. The CDR3 spells CSVESASTDTQYF. In DNA form, the CDR3 reads TGCAGCGTTGAGTCGGCGTCCACAGATACGCAGTATTTT.